The 2 T cell receptor beta chains presented below share a single source sample, sequenced in a study of PD-1 blockade in classical Hodgkin lymphoma. With no exception, relapse followed autologous stem cell transplantation in all patients, and brentuximab vedotin exposure varied. TCRdb's copy holds only in-frame clones and misses some; the assay was immunoSEQ multiplex PCR. The sample contains approximately 70,000 clones, approximately 94% of which appear only once. The input for sequencing was peripheral blood mononuclear cells (PBMCs), taken at baseline. These receptors were collected from a human donor with classical Hodgkin lymphoma.

The chain joins TRBV6-5 to TRBJ1-1, with a weak D call TRBD1 (5 bases). The V gene's germline CDR1 is MNHEY and CDR2 SVGAGI. Trimming removed 0 bases from V and 4 bases from J, with 12 bases in between. The CDR3 loop spans 15 amino acids. The CDR3 DNA follows: TGTGCCAGCAGTTACTCGAAGGGGTCATTCACTGAAGCTTTCTTT. The encoded protein is CASSYSKGSFTEAFF.

The genes are TRBV27 and TRBJ1-1; a weak D match, TRBD1 (6 bases). This CDR3 contains 13 residues. Germline loops: CDR1 MNHEY, CDR2 SMNVEV (reference sequence). V was shortened by 0 bases and J by 9 bases, with 11 bases between the two germline ends. The CDR3 region is CASSLSGRDKAFF. CDR3 sequence (DNA): TGTGCCAGCAGTTTATCAGGCCGGGACAAAGCTTTCTTT.